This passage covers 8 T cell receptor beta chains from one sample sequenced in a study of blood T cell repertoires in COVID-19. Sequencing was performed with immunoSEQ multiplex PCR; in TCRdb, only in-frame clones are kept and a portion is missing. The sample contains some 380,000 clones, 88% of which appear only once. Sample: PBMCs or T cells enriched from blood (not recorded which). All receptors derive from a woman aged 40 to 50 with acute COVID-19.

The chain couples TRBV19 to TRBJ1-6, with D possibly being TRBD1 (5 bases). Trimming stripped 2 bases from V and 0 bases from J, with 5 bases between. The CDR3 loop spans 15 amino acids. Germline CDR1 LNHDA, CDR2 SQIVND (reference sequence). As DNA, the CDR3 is TGTGCCAGTAGTATACAGGGCTCCTATAATTCACCCCTCCACTTT. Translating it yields CASSIQGSYNSPLHF.

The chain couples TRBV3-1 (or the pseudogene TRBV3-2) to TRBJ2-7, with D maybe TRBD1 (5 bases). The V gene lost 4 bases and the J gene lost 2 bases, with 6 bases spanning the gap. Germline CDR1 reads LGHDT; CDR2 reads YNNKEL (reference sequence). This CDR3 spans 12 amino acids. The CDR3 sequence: CASSPGTYEQYF. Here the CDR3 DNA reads TGTGCCAGCAGCCCAGGGACCTACGAGCAGTACTTC.

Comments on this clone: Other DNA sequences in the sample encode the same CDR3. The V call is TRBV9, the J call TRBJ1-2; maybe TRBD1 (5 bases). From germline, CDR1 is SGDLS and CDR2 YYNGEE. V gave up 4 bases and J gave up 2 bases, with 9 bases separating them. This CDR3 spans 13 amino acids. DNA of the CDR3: TGTGCCAGCAGCAGAGACAGAAACTATGGCTACACCTTC. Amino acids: CASSRDRNYGYTF.

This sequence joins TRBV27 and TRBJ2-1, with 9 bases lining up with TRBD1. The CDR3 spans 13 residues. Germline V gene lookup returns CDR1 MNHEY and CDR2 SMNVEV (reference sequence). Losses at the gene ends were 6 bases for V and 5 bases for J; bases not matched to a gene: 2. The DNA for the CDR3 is TGTGCCAGCAGCCGGACAGGGGACAATGAGCAGTTCTTC. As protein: CASSRTGDNEQFF.

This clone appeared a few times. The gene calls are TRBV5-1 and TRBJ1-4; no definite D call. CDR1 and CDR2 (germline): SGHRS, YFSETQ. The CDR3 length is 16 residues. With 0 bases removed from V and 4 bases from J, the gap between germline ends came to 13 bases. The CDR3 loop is CASSLAGNSLNEKLFF. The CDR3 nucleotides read TGCGCCAGCAGCTTGGCCGGTAACAGCCTTAATGAAAAACTGTTTTTT. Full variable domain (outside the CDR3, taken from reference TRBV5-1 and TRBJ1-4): KAGVTQTPRYLIKTRGQQVTLSCSPISGHRSVSWYQQTPGQGLQFLFEYFSETQRNKGNFPGRFSGRQFSNSRSEMNVSTLELGDSALYLCASSLAGNSLNEKLFFGSGTQLSVL.

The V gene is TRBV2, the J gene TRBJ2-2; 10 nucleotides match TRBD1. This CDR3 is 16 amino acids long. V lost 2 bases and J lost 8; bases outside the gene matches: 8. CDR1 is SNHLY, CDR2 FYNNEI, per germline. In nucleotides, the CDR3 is TGTGCCAGCAGTGAATCAGGGACAGGGGTCGGGGGGGAGCTGTTTTTT. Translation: CASSESGTGVGGELFF.

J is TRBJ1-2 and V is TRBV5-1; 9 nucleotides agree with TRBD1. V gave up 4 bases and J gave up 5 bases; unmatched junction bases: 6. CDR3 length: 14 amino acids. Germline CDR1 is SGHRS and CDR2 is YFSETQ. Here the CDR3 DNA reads TGCGCCAGCAGCCGGGACAGGGAGCGGTATGGCTACACCTTC. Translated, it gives CASSRDRERYGYTF.

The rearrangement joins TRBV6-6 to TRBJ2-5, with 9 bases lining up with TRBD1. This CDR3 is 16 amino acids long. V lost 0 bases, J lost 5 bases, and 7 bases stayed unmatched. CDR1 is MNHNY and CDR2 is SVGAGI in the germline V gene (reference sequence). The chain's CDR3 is CASSYSQGARPETQYF. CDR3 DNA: TGTGCCAGCAGTTACTCACAGGGGGCGCGGCCCGAGACCCAGTACTTC.